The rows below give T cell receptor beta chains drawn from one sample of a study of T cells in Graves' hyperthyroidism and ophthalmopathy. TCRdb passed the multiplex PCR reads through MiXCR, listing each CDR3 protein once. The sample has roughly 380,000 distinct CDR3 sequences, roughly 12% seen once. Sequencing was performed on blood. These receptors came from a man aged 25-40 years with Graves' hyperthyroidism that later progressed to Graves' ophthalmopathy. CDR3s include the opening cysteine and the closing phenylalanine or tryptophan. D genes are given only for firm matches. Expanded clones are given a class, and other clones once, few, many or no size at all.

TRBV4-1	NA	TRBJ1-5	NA	TGCGCCAGCAGCCCCCGGGGGGGGATACAGCCCCAGCATTTT	CASSPRGGIQPQHF
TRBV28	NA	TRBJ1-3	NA	TGTGCCAGCAGTTACCGACGGGGAAACACCATATATTTT	CASSYRRGNTIYF
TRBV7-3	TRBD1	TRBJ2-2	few	TGTGCCAGCAGCTCGAGCGGACAGGCAACGAACACCGGGGAGCTGCTTTTT	CASSSSGQATNTGELLF
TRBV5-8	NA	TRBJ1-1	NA	TGTGCCAGCAGCTTGGTTGGAGCCCAAGGGACTGAAGCTTTCTTT	CASSLVGAQGTEAFF
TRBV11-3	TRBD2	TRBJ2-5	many	TGTGCCAGCAGCTCTTCCGAGGAGCGGGGGCCCGCCAGTTACTTC	CASSSSEERGPASYF
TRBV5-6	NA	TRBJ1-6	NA	TGTGCCAGCAGCTTGGAGCACTCCTATAATTCACCCCTCCACTTT	CASSLEHSYNSPLHF
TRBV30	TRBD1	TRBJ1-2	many	TGTGCCTGGAGTGAGACAGGGATCTATGGCTACACCTTC	CAWSETGIYGYTF
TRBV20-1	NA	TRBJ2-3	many	TGCAGTGCTAGTTCTGGGTTAGCAGATACGCAGTATTTT	CSASSGLADTQYF
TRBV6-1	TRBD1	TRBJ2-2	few	TGTGCCAGCAGGGAGGACAGGGGAGGCGGGGAGCTGTTTTTT	CASREDRGGGELFF
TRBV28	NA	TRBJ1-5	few	TGTGCCACCACCTGGGAGGTAGCTCGCAATCAGCCCCAGCATTTT	CATTWEVARNQPQHF
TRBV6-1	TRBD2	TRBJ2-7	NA	TGTGCCAGCAGGGGGACTAGCGGGGCCTCGCAGTACTTC	CASRGTSGASQYF
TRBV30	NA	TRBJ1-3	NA	TGTGCCTGGAAGGGTTATTTTGGAAACACCATATATTTT	CAWKGYFGNTIYF
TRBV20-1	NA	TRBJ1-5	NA	TGCAGTGCTAGAGGTAGGACAGCGAAGAATCAGCCCCAGCATTTT	CSARGRTAKNQPQHF
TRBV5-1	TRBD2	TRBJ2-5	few	TGCGCCAGCAGCACGACTAGCGGGGGTCCCCCGTACCAAGAGACCCAGTACTTC	CASSTTSGGPPYQETQYF
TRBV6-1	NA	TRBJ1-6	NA	TGTGCCAGCAGTGGATCTAATTCACCCCTCCACTTT	CASSGSNSPLHF
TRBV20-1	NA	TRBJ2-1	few	TGCAGTGCTCCTACTAGCACATCCTACAATGAGCAGTTCTTC	CSAPTSTSYNEQFF
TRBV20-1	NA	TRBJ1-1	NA	TGCAGTGAAACAGGGAACACTGAAGCTTTCTTT	CSETGNTEAFF
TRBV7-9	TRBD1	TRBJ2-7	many	TGTGCCAGCAGCTTAAGGGACAGCTCCTACGAGCAGTACTTC	CASSLRDSSYEQYF
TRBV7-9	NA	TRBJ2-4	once	TGTGCCAGCAGCTTGGGGCAGAGTTATATTCAGTACTTC	CASSLGQSYIQYF
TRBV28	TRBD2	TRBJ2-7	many	TGTGCCAGCAGTTTATGGGCTAGCGGGGCCACCTCCTACGAGCAGTACTTC	CASSLWASGATSYEQYF
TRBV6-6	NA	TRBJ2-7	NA	TGTGCCAGCAGTTACTGGGCAGGAGAGGAGCAGTACTTC	CASSYWAGEEQYF
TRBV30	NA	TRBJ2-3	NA	TGTGCCTGGAGTCGGGGAGGAGCAGATACGCGGTATTTT	CAWSRGGADTRYF
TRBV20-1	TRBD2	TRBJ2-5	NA	TGCAGTGCTAGAAATGGGACTAGCGGGGGGGCCCGAGAGACCCAGTACTTC	CSARNGTSGGARETQYF
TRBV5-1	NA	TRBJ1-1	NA	TGCGCCAGCAGCCAGAACACTGAAGCTCTCTTT	CASSQNTEALF
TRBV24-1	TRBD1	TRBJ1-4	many	TGTGCCACCAGTGATTCTCTTACCGGGACAGGGCATGAAAAACTGTTTTTT	CATSDSLTGTGHEKLFF
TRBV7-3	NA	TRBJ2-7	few	TGTGCCAGCAGCTTACTGGGCTTGGACGAGCAGTACTTC	CASSLLGLDEQYF
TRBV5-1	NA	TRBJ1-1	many	TGCGCCAGCAGCTGGAGGGCGCCGAACACTGAAGCTTTCTTT	CASSWRAPNTEAFF
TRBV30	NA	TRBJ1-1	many	TGTGCCTGGAGTGTAGGGGTTACTGAAGCTTTCTTT	CAWSVGVTEAFF
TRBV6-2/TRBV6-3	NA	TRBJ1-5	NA	TGTGCCAGCAGTGGAAAAGGCGGCTATAGCAATCAGCCCCAGCATTTT	CASSGKGGYSNQPQHF
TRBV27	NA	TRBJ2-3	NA	TGTGCCAGCAGTTCCGCCGGGGGGCCCGGCGGTACGCAGTATTTT	CASSSAGGPGGTQYF
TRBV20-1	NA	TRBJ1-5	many	TGCAGTGCTGAAGCAGCAGGAAACAATCAGCCCCAGCATTTT	CSAEAAGNNQPQHF
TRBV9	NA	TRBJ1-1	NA	TGTGCCAGCAGCACCACCGGGAAGAACACTGAAGCTTTCTTT	CASSTTGKNTEAFF
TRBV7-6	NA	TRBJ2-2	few	TGTGCCAGCAGCTTAGCGTTAGATCGCGCGAACACCGGGGAGCTGTTTTTT	CASSLALDRANTGELFF
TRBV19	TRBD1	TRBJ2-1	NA	TGTGCCAGTAGTCCCGGGACAGGGCCCTTCAATGAGCAGTTCTTC	CASSPGTGPFNEQFF
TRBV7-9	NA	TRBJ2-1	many	TGTGCCAGCAGCCCGGGTCTTGTGCAGTTCTTC	CASSPGLVQFF
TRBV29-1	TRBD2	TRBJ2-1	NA	TGCAGCGTTGCCCAGCGGGGGAAGTACAATGAGCAGTTCTTC	CSVAQRGKYNEQFF
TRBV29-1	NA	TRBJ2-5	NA	TGCAGCGTTGATCCGGGTCTCCAAGAGACCCAGTACTTC	CSVDPGLQETQYF
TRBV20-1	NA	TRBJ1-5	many	TGCAGTGCTAGAGAGAGTTTGGGGCTCATAAGCAATCAGCCCCAGCATTTT	CSARESLGLISNQPQHF
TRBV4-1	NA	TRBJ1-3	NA	TGCGCCAGCAGCCAAGATCGAAACAGGGCGTATGGAAACACCATATATTTT	CASSQDRNRAYGNTIYF
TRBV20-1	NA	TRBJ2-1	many	TGCAGTGCTGGAGACAGTTTCTCCTACAATGAGCAGTTCTTC	CSAGDSFSYNEQFF
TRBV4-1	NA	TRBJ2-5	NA	TGCGCCAGCAGCCAAGGGGTGCGAGGCGAGACCCAGTACTTC	CASSQGVRGETQYF
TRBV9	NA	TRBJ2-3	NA	TGTGCCAGCAGCTCTGGCCACACTTCTAACACAGATACGCAGTATTTT	CASSSGHTSNTDTQYF
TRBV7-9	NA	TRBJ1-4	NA	TGTGCCAGCAGCCTATATTCGGGTGTAGGTGAAAAACTGTTTTTT	CASSLYSGVGEKLFF
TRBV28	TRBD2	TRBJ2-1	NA	TGTGCCAGCAGTTTATCCGGGGGGGGGATGCTCTACAATGAGCAGTTCTTC	CASSLSGGGMLYNEQFF
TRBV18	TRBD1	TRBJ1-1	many	TGTGCCAGCTTAGACAGGGGTCTAATGAACACTGAAGCTTTCTTT	CASLDRGLMNTEAFF